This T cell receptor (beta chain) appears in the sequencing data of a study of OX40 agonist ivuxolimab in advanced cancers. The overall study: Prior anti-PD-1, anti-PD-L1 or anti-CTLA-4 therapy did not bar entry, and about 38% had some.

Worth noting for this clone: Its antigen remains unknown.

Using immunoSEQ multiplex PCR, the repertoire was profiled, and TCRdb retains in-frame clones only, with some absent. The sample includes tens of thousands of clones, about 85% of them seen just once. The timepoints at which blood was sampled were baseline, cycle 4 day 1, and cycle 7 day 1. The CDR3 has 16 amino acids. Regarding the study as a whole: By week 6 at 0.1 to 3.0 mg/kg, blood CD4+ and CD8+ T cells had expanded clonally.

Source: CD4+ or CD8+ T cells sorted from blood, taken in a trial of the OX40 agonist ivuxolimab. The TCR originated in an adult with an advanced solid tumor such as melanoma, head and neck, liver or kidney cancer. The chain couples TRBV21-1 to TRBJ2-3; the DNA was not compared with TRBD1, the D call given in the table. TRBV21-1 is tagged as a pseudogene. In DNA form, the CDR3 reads TGTGCCAGCAGCAAAGAAGGACAGGGTCACTCGGATACGCAGTATTTT. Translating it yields CASSKEGQGHSDTQYF.